Presented here are 10 T cell receptor beta chains from one specimen sequenced in a study of blood T cells in healthy people across ages. Combining a sample-barcoded 5' primer with a J-beta primer mix, a second PCR ran for roughly 7 to 12 cycles. TCRdb called the 5' RACE reads again in MiXCR, with one record for every CDR3 protein. Of over a million distinct CDR3 sequences in the sample, approximately 63% were seen once. The specimen sequenced was blood. These receptors came from a man aged 18 to 35 in good health.

As DNA, the CDR3 is TGTGCCAGCAGCCCTCTTCCGGCTCAAGAGACCCAGTACTTC. Its protein is CASSPLPAQETQYF. V usage is TRBV2 and J usage is TRBJ2-5; no reliable D call. The CDR3 contains 14 residues. The V gene's germline CDR1 is SNHLY and CDR2 FYNNEI. Trimming shortened V by 6 bases and J by 2 bases, and 13 bases separated the two germline ends.

This clonotype appeared a single time. This chain joins TRBV5-5 and TRBJ2-4; D not certain. The DNA end favors TRBJ2-7, so the J call may be wrong. This CDR3 region has 12 residues. Germline loops: CDR1 SGHKS, CDR2 YYEKEE (reference sequence). CDR3 sequence reads: CASSLLGVEQYF. CDR3 sequence (DNA): TGTGCCAGCAGCTTGTTAGGCGTCGAGCAGTACTTC.

In its sample, this clonotype was seen many times. The rearrangement links TRBV27 to TRBJ2-7, with 7 bases matching TRBD1. Germline assignment: CDR1 MNHEY and CDR2 SMNVEV (reference sequence). The V segment lost 6 bases and the J segment 2 bases; nucleotides outside the gene matches: 4. This CDR3 has 13 residues. As DNA, the CDR3 is TGTGCCAGCAGCTTTGGGACAGCCTACGAGCAGTACTTC. Translating it yields CASSFGTAYEQYF.

The sample holds a few counts of this clonotype. V gene TRBV4-3 combines with J gene TRBJ1-2, with TRBD1 matching 7 bases. Germline-derived CDR1 and CDR2 are LGHNA and YSLEER. Losses at the gene ends were 2 bases for V and 8 bases for J; bases not matched to a gene: 17. The CDR3 is 17 amino acids. The CDR3 spells CASSQSPTDRARRGYTF. The DNA of the CDR3 is TGCGCCAGCAGCCAAAGCCCTACAGACAGGGCACGGAGGGGCTACACCTTC.

The chain employs TRBV11-2 and TRBJ2-7; tentative D call: TRBD2 (5 bases). Germline CDR1 and CDR2: SGHAT and FQNNGV. The CDR3 has 12 amino acids. V lost 3 bases and J 10 bases, leaving 13 bases between the germline ends. CDR3 in amino acids: CASSFMGESQYF. Here the CDR3 DNA reads TGTGCCAGCAGCTTTATGGGAGAGAGCCAGTACTTC.

The rearrangement uses TRBV7-9 and TRBJ1-1; D remains ambiguous. This CDR3 contains 14 residues. Per the germline V gene, CDR1 is SEHNR and CDR2 is FQNEAQ (reference sequence). Trimming pared 7 bases from V and 10 bases from J, leaving 22 bases between. CDR3 sequence reads: CASTPRGGQKLAFF. CDR3 coding DNA: TGTGCCAGCACTCCCCGGGGTGGCCAAAAGTTAGCTTTCTTT. Using reference TRBV7-9 and TRBJ1-1 for the parts outside the CDR3, the full variable domain is DTGVSQNPRHKITKRGQNVTFRCDPISEHNRLYWYRQTLGQGPEFLTYFQNEAQLEKSRLLSDRFSAERPKGSFSTLEIQRTEQGDSAMYLCASTPRGGQKLAFFGQGTRLTVV.

This clonotype has a single count. The gene calls are TRBV15 and TRBJ2-7; D is undetermined. The CDR3 runs to 13 residues. Germline V gives CDR1 LNHNV, CDR2 YYDKDF (reference sequence). The V end was cut by 5 bases, the J end by 0 bases, with 8 bases between. The CDR3 bases are TGTGCCACCAGCCAGGACGTCTCCTACGAGCAGTACTTC. This gives the protein CATSQDVSYEQYF.

The rearrangement uses TRBV29-1 and TRBJ1-2; TRBD1 is a possible D gene (5 bases). Germline assignment: CDR1 SQVTM and CDR2 ANQGSEA. This CDR3 has 14 amino acids. Trimming left V 4 bases short and J 12 bases short, with 24 bases between. DNA for the CDR3: TGCAGCGTTGCCGGGGGAAGGATAGCTTATGGTCACACCTTC. This codes for CSVAGGRIAYGHTF.

The chain is built from TRBV7-9 and TRBJ2-7; 8 nucleotides agree with TRBD2. The CDR3 covers 16 residues. From germline, CDR1 is SEHNR and CDR2 FQNEAQ (reference sequence). Trimming at V came to 7 bases and at J to 3 bases, leaving 14 bases not matched to a gene. DNA of the CDR3: TGTGCCAGCATACCTACCCCGGGACTAGAAAACTACGAGCAGTACTTC. As protein: CASIPTPGLENYEQYF.

The V and J genes are TRBV4-1 and TRBJ2-7; the match to TRBD2 covers 10 bases. CDR1 is MGHRA, CDR2 YSYEKL, per germline. The V segment lost 1 base and the J segment 4 bases; nucleotides outside the gene matches: 10. The CDR3 spans 17 residues. The CDR3 coding sequence is TGCGCCAGCAGCCAAGTTTTTCCTAGCGGGAGTTTTTACGAGCAGTACTTC. Protein sequence: CASSQVFPSGSFYEQYF.